This record looks at one T cell receptor (beta chain) sequence and its context. Original handling: Reference gene primer amplification gave estimated nucleated cell counts. Assay used: immunoSEQ multiplex PCR; TCRdb lists only in-frame clones, some missing. Clone size and V and J calls were adopted from that table, with D and trimming inferred from the DNA. The sample carries around 25,000 clones, roughly 89% recorded once. The source of the sample is a study of blood T cell repertoires in COVID-19. Background on the study: The samples span acute and convalescent COVID-19 from the United States, Italy and Spain. Nucleic acid was either cDNA or gDNA, and it came from T cells, B-cell-depleted T cells, or PBMCs.

CDR1 and CDR2 from the germline V gene are MGHRA and YSYEKL. With 4 bases clipped from V and 6 bases from J, the junction kept 14 bases outside the gene matches. This CDR3 comprises 18 residues. This chain links TRBV4-1 with TRBJ1-6; 8 bases are shared with TRBD1. This TCR derives from a human donor in a cohort sampled during active COVID-19. The sequenced sample consisted of peripheral blood. The CDR3, as DNA: TGCGCCAGCAGCCTAAGGCAGGGGGCTTTTCTTCCTAATTCACCCCTCCACTTT. This translates into CASSLRQGAFLPNSPLHF.